Listed below are T cell receptor beta chains from one sample, sequenced in a study of neurological immune-mediated disorders. TCRdb used MiXCR to reprocess the 5' RACE reads, holding one entry per CDR3 protein. The sample includes some 60,000 distinct CDR3 sequences, roughly 9.7% of them seen just once. The sample taken for sequencing was PBMCs. The receptors originated from a man aged 25-40 years in good health. Each CDR3 is given with its conserved first and last residue. Fields, in order: CDR3 length, V gene, clone size, D gene, J gene, CDR3 DNA, CDR3 protein. D genes are given only for firm matches. The size entry gives once, few, many or a size class.

12	TRBV20-1	many	NA	TRBJ2-7	TGCAGTGCCGATAACACTTACTACGAGCAGTACTTC	CSADNTYYEQYF
15	TRBV7-9	many	NA	TRBJ2-3	TGTGCCAGCAGCTGGGGGGGCGGCGGCACAGATACGCAGTATTTT	CASSWGGGGTDTQYF
12	TRBV7-9	many	NA	TRBJ2-7	TGTGCCAGCAGCCGGACGGAGTACGAGCAGTACTTC	CASSRTEYEQYF
17	TRBV7-2	many	TRBD1	TRBJ1-3	TGTGCCAGCAGCTCAAGGACAGGGGGAGCTTCTGGAAACACCATATATTTT	CASSSRTGGASGNTIYF
16	TRBV5-1	many	TRBD2	TRBJ2-3	TGCGCCAGCAGCGAGAAGGTTGCGGGAGGGTCCTCTTCGCAGTATTTT	CASSEKVAGGSSSQYF
14	TRBV5-1	many	NA	TRBJ2-1	TGCGCCAGCCGTCCCCGGGACTCCAGCAATGAGCAGTTCTTC	CASRPRDSSNEQFF
15	TRBV20-1	many	NA	TRBJ2-1	TGCAGTGCTAGAGATACAGGCTCCCTTTACAATGAGCAGTTCTTC	CSARDTGSLYNEQFF
20	TRBV28	many	TRBD2	TRBJ2-6	TGTGCCAGCAGTGCAACTAGCGGGAGGCCCCTTCTCTCTGGGGCCAACGTCCTGACTTTC	CASSATSGRPLLSGANVLTF
15	TRBV20-1	many	NA	TRBJ2-1	TGCAGTGCCACAGACCCCGTTGTTCCCTACAATGAGCAGTTCTTC	CSATDPVVPYNEQFF
15	TRBV11-2	many	NA	TRBJ1-1	TGTGCCAGCAGCTGGACTCCGGACGGAAACACTGAAGCTTTCTTT	CASSWTPDGNTEAFF